Its frequency marks the clone carrying this TCR beta chain as medium-sized (0.01 to 0.1%). The read ends 3 residues before the CDR3 terminus; that terminus is restored from the germline J gene. This sample stems from a study of T cells in women clearing cervical HPV infection. CDR1 is MNHNS, CDR2 SASEGT, per germline. Losses at the gene ends were 2 bases for V and 4 bases for J; bases not matched to a gene: 13. This CDR3 contains 17 residues. Clones were sequenced by immunoSEQ multiplex PCR, and TCRdb holds only the in-frame ones, with some missing. This listing includes approximately 21,000 clones. V and J are TRBV6-1 and TRBJ2-7, with TRBD1 matching 8 bases. Material: blood buffy coat. This receptor was identified in a woman between 18 and 70 years old with a cervical HPV16 infection that either progressed to CIN3+ or cleared (not recorded which). The CDR3 DNA, read in part, is TGTGCCAGCAGTGAATTCCCAGGGGGCGGTTTTTTTTACGAG. Protein: CASSEFPGGGFFYE. The whole CDR3 is CASSEFPGGGFFYEQYF.